Given below is one TCR beta chain in context. Germline V gene sequence: CDR1 SGHAT, CDR2 FQNNGV. Trimming left V 3 bases short and J 4 bases short, with 13 bases between. This CDR3 has 14 residues. These data originate in a study of blood T cell repertoires in COVID-19. Profiling relied on immunoSEQ multiplex PCR, and the TCRdb table lists in-frame clones only, not all of them. This table holds some 250,000 clones, about 90% found once. The TCR was taken from a woman aged 30 to 39 with acute COVID-19. The genes are TRBV11-2 and TRBJ2-7, with D possibly TRBD1 on 6 matching bases. The sequencing sample was made of PBMCs or T cells enriched from blood (not recorded which). The CDR3 spells CASSFRQGQYEQYF. Written as DNA, the CDR3 is TGTGCCAGCAGCTTCCGGCAGGGGCAGTACGAGCAGTACTTC.